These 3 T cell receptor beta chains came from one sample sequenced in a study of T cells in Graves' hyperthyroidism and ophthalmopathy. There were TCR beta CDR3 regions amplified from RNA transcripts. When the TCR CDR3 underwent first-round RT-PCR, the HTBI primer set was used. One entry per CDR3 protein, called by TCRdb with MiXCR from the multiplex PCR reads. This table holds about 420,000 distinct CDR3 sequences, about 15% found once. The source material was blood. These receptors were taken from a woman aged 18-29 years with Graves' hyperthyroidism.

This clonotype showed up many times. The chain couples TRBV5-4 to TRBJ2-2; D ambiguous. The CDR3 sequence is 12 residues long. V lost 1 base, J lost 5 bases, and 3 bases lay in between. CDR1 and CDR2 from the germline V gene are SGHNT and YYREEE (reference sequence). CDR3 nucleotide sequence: TGTGCCAGCAGCTTGAAAACCGGGGAGCTGTTTTTT. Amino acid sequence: CASSLKTGELFF.

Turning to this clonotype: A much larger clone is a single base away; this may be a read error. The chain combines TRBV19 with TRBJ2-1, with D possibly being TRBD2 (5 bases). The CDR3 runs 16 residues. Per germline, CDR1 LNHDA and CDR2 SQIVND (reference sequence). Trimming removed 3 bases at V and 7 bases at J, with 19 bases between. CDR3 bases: TGTGCCAGTAGTATCCAGGCTACCGGGATCAAAAATGAGCAGTTCTTC. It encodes CASSIQATGIKNEQFF.

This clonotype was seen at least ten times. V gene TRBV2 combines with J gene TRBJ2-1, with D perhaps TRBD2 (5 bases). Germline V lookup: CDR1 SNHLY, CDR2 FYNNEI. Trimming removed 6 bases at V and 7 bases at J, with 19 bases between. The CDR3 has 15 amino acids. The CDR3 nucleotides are TGTGCCAGCAGCCTCCTATATCGGGGTGAGAATGAGCAGTTCTTC. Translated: CASSLLYRGENEQFF. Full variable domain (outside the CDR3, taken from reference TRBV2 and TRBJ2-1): EPEVTQTPSHQVTQMGQEVILRCVPISNHLYFYWYRQILGQKVEFLVSFYNNEISEKSEIFDDQFSVERPDGSNFTLKIRSTKLEDSAMYFCASSLLYRGENEQFFGPGTRLTVL.